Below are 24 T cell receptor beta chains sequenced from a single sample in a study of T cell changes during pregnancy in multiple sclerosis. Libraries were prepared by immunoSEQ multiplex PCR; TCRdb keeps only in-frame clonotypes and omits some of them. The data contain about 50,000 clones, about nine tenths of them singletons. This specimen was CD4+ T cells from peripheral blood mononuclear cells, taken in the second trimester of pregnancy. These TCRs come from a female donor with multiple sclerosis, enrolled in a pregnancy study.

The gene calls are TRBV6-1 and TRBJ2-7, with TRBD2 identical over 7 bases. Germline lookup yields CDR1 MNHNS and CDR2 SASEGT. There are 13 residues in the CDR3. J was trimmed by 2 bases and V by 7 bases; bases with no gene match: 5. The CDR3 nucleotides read TGTGCCAGCACTAGCGGAAAAGCCTACGAGCAGTACTTC. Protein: CASTSGKAYEQYF.

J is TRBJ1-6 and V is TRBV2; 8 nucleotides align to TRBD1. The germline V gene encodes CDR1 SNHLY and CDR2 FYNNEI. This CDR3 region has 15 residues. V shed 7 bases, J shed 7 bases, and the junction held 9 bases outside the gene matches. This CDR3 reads CASTLPDRENSPLHF. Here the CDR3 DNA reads TGTGCCAGCACCCTCCCGGACAGGGAGAATTCACCCCTCCACTTT.

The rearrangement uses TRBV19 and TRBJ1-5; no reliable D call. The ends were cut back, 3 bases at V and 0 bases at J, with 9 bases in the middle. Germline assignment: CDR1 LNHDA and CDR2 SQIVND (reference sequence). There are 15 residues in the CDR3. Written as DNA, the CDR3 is TGTGCCAGTAGTATCGCGCGGGGTAGCAATCAGCCCCAGCATTTT. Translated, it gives CASSIARGSNQPQHF.

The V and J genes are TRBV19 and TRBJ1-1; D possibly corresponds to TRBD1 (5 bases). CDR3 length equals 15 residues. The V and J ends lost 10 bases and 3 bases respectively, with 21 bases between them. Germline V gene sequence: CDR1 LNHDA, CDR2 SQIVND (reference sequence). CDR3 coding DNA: TGTGCCACCTCCTGGGGGAGGAGTAGGCACACTGAAGCTTTCTTT. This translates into CATSWGRSRHTEAFF.

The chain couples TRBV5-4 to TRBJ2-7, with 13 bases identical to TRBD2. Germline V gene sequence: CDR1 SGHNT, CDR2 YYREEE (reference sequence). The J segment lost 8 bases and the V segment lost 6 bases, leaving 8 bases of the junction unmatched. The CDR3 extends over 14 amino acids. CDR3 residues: CASTGGLAGYQQYF. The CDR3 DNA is TGTGCCAGCACCGGGGGACTAGCGGGGTATCAGCAGTACTTC.

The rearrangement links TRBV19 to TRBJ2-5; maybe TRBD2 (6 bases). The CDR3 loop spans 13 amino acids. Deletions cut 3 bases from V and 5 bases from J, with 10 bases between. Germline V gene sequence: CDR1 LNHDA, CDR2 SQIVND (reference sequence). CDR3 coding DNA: TGTGCCAGTAGTATCTCTGGGAGGGAGACCCAGTACTTC. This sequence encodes CASSISGRETQYF.

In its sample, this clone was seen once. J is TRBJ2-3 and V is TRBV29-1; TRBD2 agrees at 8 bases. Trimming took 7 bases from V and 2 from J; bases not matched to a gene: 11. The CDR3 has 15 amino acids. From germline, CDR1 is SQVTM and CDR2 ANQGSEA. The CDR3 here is CSGGGLAGPTDTQYF. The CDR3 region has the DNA TGCAGCGGGGGGGGGTTAGCGGGGCCCACAGATACGCAGTATTTT.

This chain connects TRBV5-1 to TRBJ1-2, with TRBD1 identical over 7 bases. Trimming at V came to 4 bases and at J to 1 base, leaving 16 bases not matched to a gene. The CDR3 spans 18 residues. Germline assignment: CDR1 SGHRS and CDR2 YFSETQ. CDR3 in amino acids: CASSHNTGQQANNYGYTF. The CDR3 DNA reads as TGCGCCAGCAGCCATAACACGGGACAGCAAGCGAATAACTATGGCTACACCTTC. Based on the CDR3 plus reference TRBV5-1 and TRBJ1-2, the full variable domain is KAGVTQTPRYLIKTRGQQVTLSCSPISGHRSVSWYQQTPGQGLQFLFEYFSETQRNKGNFPGRFSGRQFSNSRSEMNVSTLELGDSALYLCASSHNTGQQANNYGYTFGSGTRLTVV.

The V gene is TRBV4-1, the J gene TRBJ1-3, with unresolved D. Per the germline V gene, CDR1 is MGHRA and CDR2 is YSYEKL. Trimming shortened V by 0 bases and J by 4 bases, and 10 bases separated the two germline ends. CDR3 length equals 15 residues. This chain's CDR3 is CASSQDRSLGNTIYF. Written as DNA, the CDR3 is TGCGCCAGCAGCCAAGACAGGTCTCTGGGAAACACCATATATTTT.

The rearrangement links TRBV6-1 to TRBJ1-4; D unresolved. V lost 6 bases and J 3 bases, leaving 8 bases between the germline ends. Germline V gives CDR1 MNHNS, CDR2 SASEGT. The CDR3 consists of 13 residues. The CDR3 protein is CASSFGANEKLFF. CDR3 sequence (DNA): TGTGCCAGCAGCTTTGGAGCTAATGAAAAACTGTTTTTT.

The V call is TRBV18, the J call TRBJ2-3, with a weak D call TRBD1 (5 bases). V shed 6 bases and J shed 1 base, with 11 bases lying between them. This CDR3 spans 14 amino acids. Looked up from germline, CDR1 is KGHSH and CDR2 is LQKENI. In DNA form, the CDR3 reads TGTGCCAGCTCGCCTTTACAGGGCACAGATACGCAGTATTTT. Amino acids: CASSPLQGTDTQYF.

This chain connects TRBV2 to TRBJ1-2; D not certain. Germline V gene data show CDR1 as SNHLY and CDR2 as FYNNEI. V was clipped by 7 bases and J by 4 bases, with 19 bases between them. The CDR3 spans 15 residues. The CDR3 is CASTILRATPYGYTF. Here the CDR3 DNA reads TGTGCCAGCACCATTTTAAGAGCGACCCCCTATGGCTACACCTTC.

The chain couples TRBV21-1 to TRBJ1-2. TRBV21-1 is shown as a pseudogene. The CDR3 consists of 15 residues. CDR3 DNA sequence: TGTGCCAGCAGCACCGACGTCGGGTCAGACTATGGCTACACCTTC. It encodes CASSTDVGSDYGYTF.

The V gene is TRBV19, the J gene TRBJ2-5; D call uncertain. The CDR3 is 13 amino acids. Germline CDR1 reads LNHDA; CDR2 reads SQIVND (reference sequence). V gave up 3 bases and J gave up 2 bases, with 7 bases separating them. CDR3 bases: TGTGCCAGTAGTATTTATATACAAGAGACCCAGTACTTC. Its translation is CASSIYIQETQYF. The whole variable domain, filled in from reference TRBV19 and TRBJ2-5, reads DGGITQSPKYLFRKEGQNVTLSCEQNLNHDAMYWYRQDPGQGLRLIYYSQIVNDFQKGDIAEGYSVSREKKESFPLTVTSAQKNPTAFYLCASSIYIQETQYFGPGTRLLVL.

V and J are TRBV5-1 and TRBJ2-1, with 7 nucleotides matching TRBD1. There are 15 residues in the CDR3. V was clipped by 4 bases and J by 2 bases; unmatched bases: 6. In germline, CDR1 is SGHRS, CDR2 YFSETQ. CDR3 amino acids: CASSHRQGAYNEQFF. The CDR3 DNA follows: TGCGCCAGCAGCCACAGACAGGGAGCCTACAATGAGCAGTTCTTC.

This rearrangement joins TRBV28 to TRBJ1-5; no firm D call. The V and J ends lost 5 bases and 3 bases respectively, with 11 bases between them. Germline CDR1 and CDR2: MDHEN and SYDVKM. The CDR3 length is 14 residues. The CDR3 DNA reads TGTGCCAGCAGTCCTTACGGGAACAATCAGCCCCAGCATTTT. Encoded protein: CASSPYGNNQPQHF.

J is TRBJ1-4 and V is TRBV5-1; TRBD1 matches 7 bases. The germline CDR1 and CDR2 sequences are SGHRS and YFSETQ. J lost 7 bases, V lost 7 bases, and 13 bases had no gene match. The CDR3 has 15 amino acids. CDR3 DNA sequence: TGCGCCAGCCGAATCGCCGGGACAGTGGGTGAAAAACTGTTTTTT. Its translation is CASRIAGTVGEKLFF.

The CDR3 is CASSPRGDRAAKNIQYF. The CDR3 region has the DNA TGTGCCAGCAGCCCTAGGGGGGACAGGGCAGCCAAAAACATTCAGTACTTC. This chain uses TRBV11-2 with TRBJ2-4; TRBD1 aligns across 9 bases. Germline trimming cut 5 bases from V and 0 bases from J; bases unmatched to any gene: 8. Germline V CDR1 and CDR2: SGHAT, FQNNGV. The CDR3 has 17 residues.

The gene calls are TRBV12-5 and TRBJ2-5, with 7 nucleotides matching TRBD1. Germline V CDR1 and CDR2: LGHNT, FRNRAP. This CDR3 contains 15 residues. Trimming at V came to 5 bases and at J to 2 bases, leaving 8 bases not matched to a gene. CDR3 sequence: CASGPQTGPQETQYF. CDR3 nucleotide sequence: TGTGCTAGTGGTCCCCAGACAGGGCCACAAGAGACCCAGTACTTC.

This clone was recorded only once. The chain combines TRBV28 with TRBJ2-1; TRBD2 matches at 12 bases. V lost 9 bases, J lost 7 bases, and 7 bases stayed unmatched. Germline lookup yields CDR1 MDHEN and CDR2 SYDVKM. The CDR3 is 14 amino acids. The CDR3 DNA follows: TGTGCCAGTTCTAGCGGGGGGGCTTTTAATGAGCAGTTCTTC. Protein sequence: CASSSGGAFNEQFF. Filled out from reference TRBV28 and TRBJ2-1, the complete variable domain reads DVKVTQSSRYLVKRTGEKVFLECVQDMDHENMFWYRQDPGLGLRLIYFSYDVKMKEKGDIPEGYSVSREKKERFSLILESASTNQTSMYLCASSSGGAFNEQFFGPGTRLTVL.

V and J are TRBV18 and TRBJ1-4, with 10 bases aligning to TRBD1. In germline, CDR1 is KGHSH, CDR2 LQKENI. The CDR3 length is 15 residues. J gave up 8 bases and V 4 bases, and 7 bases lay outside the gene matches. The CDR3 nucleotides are TGTGCCAGCTCACTCCTCGGGACAGGGGACGAAAAACTGTTTTTT. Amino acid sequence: CASSLLGTGDEKLFF.

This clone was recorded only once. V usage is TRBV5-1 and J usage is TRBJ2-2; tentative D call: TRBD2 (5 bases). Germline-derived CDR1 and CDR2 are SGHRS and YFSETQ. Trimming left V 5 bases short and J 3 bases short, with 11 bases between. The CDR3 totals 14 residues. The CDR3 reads CASRFLSDTGELFF. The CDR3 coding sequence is TGCGCCAGCAGATTCCTTAGCGACACCGGGGAGCTGTTTTTT.

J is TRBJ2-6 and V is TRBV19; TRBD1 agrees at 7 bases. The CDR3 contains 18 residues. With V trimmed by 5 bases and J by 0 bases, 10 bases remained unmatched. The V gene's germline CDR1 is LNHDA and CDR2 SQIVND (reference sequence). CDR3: CASSVGQPLLSGANVLTF. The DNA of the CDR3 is TGTGCCAGTAGTGTGGGACAGCCCCTCCTCTCTGGGGCCAACGTCCTGACTTTC.

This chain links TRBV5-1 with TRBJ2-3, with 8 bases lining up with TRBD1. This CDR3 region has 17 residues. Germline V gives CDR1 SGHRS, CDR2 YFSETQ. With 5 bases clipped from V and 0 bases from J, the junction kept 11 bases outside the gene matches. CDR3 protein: CASSHPRTGKSTDTQYF. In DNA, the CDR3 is TGCGCCAGCAGTCATCCACGGACAGGGAAAAGCACAGATACGCAGTATTTT.